The clone carrying this T cell receptor beta chain was counted between two and nine times. Antigen specificity is unknown. The libraries were made with immunoSEQ version 4 in survey mode. Sequencing used immunoSEQ multiplex PCR; TCRdb keeps in-frame clones, though not all of them. This repertoire shows about 15,000 clones, approximately 71% found once; its top ten account for about 17%. The data were taken from a study of persistence of HIV-infected CD4 T cells. Study-wide findings and caveats: CMV- and Gag-responding cells had lower TCRbeta richness than CD3/CD28-responding cells.

The stimulus was lysate of CMV-infected fibroblasts, roughly 9.2 ug/mL. Sorting of responding CD4+ T cells relied on upregulated CD40 ligand together with CD69. CD4+ T cell counts exceeded 400 cells/uL; CMV serology was positive. An approximately 17-hour stimulation of CD8-depleted PBMCs used anti-CD28/CD49d costimulation, CD40-blocking antibody and enfuvirtide. Germline V gene sequence: CDR1 SGHRS, CDR2 YFSETQ. CDR3 length equals 14 residues. The germline V and J ends were trimmed by 6 bases and 4 bases, with 16 bases remaining between them. V and J are TRBV5-1 and TRBJ1-2, with D perhaps TRBD1 (5 bases). The source is an adult man with HIV who was CMV-seropositive. Sequencing used CD4+ T cells sorted from PBMCs after 18-hour stimulation, obtained from a patient who received antiretroviral therapy. CDR3 sequence reads: CASTYRPQSYGYTF. Written as DNA, the CDR3 is TGCGCCAGCACCTACAGGCCGCAATCCTATGGCTACACCTTC.